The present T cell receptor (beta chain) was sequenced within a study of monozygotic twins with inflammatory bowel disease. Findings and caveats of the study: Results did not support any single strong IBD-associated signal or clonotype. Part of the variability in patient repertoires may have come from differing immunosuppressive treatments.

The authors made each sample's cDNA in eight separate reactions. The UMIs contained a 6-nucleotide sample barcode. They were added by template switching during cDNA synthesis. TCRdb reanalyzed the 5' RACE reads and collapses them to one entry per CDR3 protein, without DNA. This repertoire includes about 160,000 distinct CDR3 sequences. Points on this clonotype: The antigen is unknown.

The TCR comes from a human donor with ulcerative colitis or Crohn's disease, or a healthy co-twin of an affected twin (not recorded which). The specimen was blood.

CDR3: CASSYWDREVNTEAFF. The genes are TRBV7-2 and TRBJ1-1; TCRdb indicates TRBD1, and absent DNA this call remains unverified. CDR1 is SGHTA and CDR2 is FQGNSA in the germline V gene. The CDR3 has 16 residues. The variable domain in full, with the rest retrieved from reference TRBV7-2 and TRBJ1-1, is GAGVSQSPSNKVTEKGKDVELRCDPISGHTALYWYRQSLGQGLEFLIYFQGNSAPDKSGLPSDRFSAERTGGSVSTLTIQRTQQEDSAVYLCASSYWDREVNTEAFFGQGTRLTVV.